These 12 T cell receptor beta chains originate from one sample sequenced in a study of CD8 T cells in ankylosing spondylitis. TCRdb called the 5' RACE reads again in MiXCR, with one record for every CDR3 protein. The top ten clones hold about 17% of a sample with 190,000 or so distinct CDR3 sequences, 10% to 15% of them seen once. Specimen: blood, either unsorted or a sorted T cell fraction (not recorded which). The receptors stem from a male donor with ankylosing spondylitis or in good health (not recorded which).

V gene TRBV7-9 combines with J gene TRBJ2-5; D is uncertain. V gave up 5 bases and J gave up 5 bases, with 15 bases separating them. The CDR3 covers 14 residues. Germline V lookup: CDR1 SEHNR, CDR2 FQNEAQ (reference sequence). The CDR3 sequence is CASSLSGATETQYF. The DNA for the CDR3 is TGTGCCAGCAGCCTTAGTGGCGCAACGGAGACCCAGTACTTC. Looking up the rest from reference TRBV7-9 and TRBJ2-5 gives the full variable domain: DTGVSQNPRHKITKRGQNVTFRCDPISEHNRLYWYRQTLGQGPEFLTYFQNEAQLEKSRLLSDRFSAERPKGSFSTLEIQRTEQGDSAMYLCASSLSGATETQYFGPGTRLLVL.

The chain is built from TRBV27 and TRBJ2-7, with D perhaps matching TRBD1 (6 bases). Trimming left V 8 bases short and J 4 bases short, with 21 bases between. The length of the CDR3 is 15 residues. Per the germline V gene, CDR1 is MNHEY and CDR2 is SMNVEV (reference sequence). The CDR3 DNA sequence: TGTGCCAGCGGCTCTGGGGGCGTCCCCCTGTACGAGCAGTACTTC. Residues: CASGSGGVPLYEQYF.

This clonotype was seen more than once but under ten times. The chain combines TRBV7-9 with TRBJ2-2; no reliable D call. V was cut by 3 bases and J by 2 bases, with 10 bases left in between. The germline CDR1 and CDR2 sequences are SEHNR and FQNEAQ (reference sequence). The CDR3 consists of 15 residues. CDR3 protein: CASSFTGANTGELFF. The CDR3 region has the DNA TGTGCCAGCAGCTTCACCGGAGCCAACACCGGGGAGCTGTTTTTT.

This clonotype showed up just a few times. V and J are TRBV4-1 and TRBJ2-1, with TRBD2 matching 13 bases. The CDR3 sequence is 16 residues long. V lost 4 bases, J lost 3 bases, and 3 bases stayed unmatched. Germline CDR1 is MGHRA and CDR2 is YSYEKL. CDR3 loop: CASSRGTSGVYNEQFF. The CDR3 nucleotides are TGCGCCAGCAGCCGTGGGACTAGCGGGGTCTACAATGAGCAGTTCTTC.

This chain uses TRBV11-3 with TRBJ2-4, with unresolved D. The CDR3 totals 13 residues. V dropped 3 bases and J dropped 4 bases, with 7 bases sitting between them. The germline gives CDR1 SGHNT, CDR2 YENEEA. The CDR3 reads CASSFAHKNIQYF. The CDR3 DNA reads TGTGCCAGCAGCTTCGCCCATAAAAACATTCAGTACTTC.

Regarding this clonotype: A much larger clone differs from this one at a single base, so this may be a read error. The chain couples TRBV12-3 or TRBV12-4 to TRBJ2-3; no clear D. The CDR3 extends over 11 amino acids. V dropped 3 bases and J dropped 5 bases, with 3 bases sitting between them. CDR3 bases: TGTGCCAGCAGTTTTGTAGATACGCAGTATTTT. It encodes CASSFVDTQYF.

The count of this clonotype is one. The rearrangement links TRBV23-1 to TRBJ2-3, with a tentative D call TRBD2 (6 bases). TRBV23-1 falls under the ORF class, with uncertain function. This CDR3 region has 15 residues. Trimming shortened V by 3 bases and J by 0 bases, and 10 bases separated the two germline ends. CDR3 region: CASSHGGTSTDTQYF. CDR3 coding DNA: TGCGCCAGCAGTCATGGCGGGACTAGCACAGATACGCAGTATTTT.

The J gene is TRBJ2-1, the V gene TRBV29-1; D is ambiguous. V shed 3 bases and J shed 6 bases, with 6 bases lying between them. The length of the CDR3 is 11 residues. Germline values: CDR1 SQVTM, CDR2 ANQGSEA. Here the CDR3 reads CSVEAPNEQFF. Here the CDR3 DNA reads TGCAGCGTTGAGGCCCCCAATGAGCAGTTCTTC.

J is TRBJ2-2 and V is TRBV7-8, with D perhaps matching TRBD2 (5 bases). The CDR3 has 15 residues. Germline V gene data show CDR1 as SGHVS and CDR2 as FQNEAQ. Trimming shortened V by 5 bases and J by 4 bases, and 14 bases separated the two germline ends. The CDR3 sequence is CASSVRDLGTGELFF. In nucleotides, the CDR3 is TGTGCCAGCAGCGTCCGGGATTTGGGCACCGGGGAGCTGTTTTTT.

This clonotype came up a few times. The chain carries TRBV12-3 or TRBV12-4 and TRBJ1-3, with D unclear. There are 14 residues in the CDR3. V was pared by 5 bases and J by 8 bases, with 16 bases between. CDR3 loop: CASSPGRQWDTIYF. The CDR3 nucleotides read TGTGCCAGCAGTCCCGGACGGCAGTGGGACACCATATATTTT.

V gene TRBV4-1 combines with J gene TRBJ2-5, with 13 bases lining up with TRBD2. J gave up 4 bases and V 1 base, and 6 bases lay outside the gene matches. There are 17 residues in the CDR3. Germline V lookup: CDR1 MGHRA, CDR2 YSYEKL. CDR3 coding DNA: TGCGCCAGCAGCCAAGCCGACCGACTAGCGGGAGGAGAGACCCAGTACTTC. Encoded protein: CASSQADRLAGGETQYF.

J is TRBJ1-2 and V is TRBV2; D is possibly TRBD1 (6 bases). The V and J ends lost 8 bases and 2 bases respectively, with 18 bases between them. Germline-derived CDR1 and CDR2 are SNHLY and FYNNEI. The CDR3 loop spans 15 amino acids. The CDR3 reads CASLLPRGLNYGYTF. DNA of the CDR3: TGTGCCAGCCTTCTCCCCAGGGGCCTGAACTATGGCTACACCTTC.